This note documents a single T cell receptor (beta chain) sequence. The time point is: pretreatment peripheral blood. Patients in the study were battling locally advanced or metastatic urothelial carcinoma. This entry belongs to a study of PD-L1 blockade in urothelial cancer. Study background: Male sex and bladder-origin urothelial cancer were recorded for about 90% of the roughly 30 patients. As for prior chemotherapy regimens, patients had received 0 to 3.

This CDR3 is built from 11 residues. Germline V CDR1 and CDR2: DFQATT, SNEGSKA (reference sequence). The V and J ends lost 8 bases and 7 bases, in that order; junction bases with no gene match: 6. Synthetic templates analogous to TCR were spiked into all PCRs individually. Measured with immunoSEQ multiplex PCR; TCRdb has only the in-frame clones, and not every one. Of 85,000 to 90,000 clones in the sample, around 85% are singletons; the top ten hold around an eighth. The origin of this receptor is a man aged 55 to 69 with urothelial cancer. Sample: PBMCs, taken around atezolizumab (anti-PD-L1) treatment. This chain uses TRBV20-1 with TRBJ1-2; 8 nucleotides line up with TRBD1. The DNA for the CDR3 is TGCAGTCCATCAGGGGGCACTGGCTACACCTTC. Amino acids: CSPSGGTGYTF.